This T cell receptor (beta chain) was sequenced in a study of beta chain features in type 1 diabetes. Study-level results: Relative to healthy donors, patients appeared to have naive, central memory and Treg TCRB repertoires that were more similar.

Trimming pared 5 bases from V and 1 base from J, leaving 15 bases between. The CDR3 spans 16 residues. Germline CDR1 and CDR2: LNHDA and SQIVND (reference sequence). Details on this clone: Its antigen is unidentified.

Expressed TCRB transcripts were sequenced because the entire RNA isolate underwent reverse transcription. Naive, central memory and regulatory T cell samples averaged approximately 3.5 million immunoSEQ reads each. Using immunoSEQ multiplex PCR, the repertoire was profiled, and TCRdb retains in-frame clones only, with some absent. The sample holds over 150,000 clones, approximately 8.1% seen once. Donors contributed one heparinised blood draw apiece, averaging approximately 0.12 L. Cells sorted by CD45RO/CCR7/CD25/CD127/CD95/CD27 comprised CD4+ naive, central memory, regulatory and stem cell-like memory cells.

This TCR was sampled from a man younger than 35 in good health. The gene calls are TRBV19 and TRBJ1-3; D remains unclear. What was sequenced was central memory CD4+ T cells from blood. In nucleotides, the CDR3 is TGTGCCAGTAGTCGGGGTGCTTCCGGATCTGGAAACACCATATATTTT. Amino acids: CASSRGASGSGNTIYF. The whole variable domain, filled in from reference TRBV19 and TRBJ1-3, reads DGGITQSPKYLFRKEGQNVTLSCEQNLNHDAMYWYRQDPGQGLRLIYYSQIVNDFQKGDIAEGYSVSREKKESFPLTVTSAQKNPTAFYLCASSRGASGSGNTIYFGEGSWLTVV.